The rows below give T cell receptor beta chains drawn from one sample of a study of T-cell reconstitution after alpha-beta-depleted transplantation in children. TCRdb independently ran MiXCR on the PCR reads; one entry per CDR3 protein. The sample carries hundreds of thousands of distinct CDR3 sequences, about 15% recorded once. The sequencing here drew on PBMCs from the stem cell graft donor, taken from the stem cell graft. These receptors all come from a human donor who donated a stem cell graft to a child with acute myeloid leukemia. The CDR3 runs from the conserved cysteine through the conserved F or W. The D gene is left open where the match is weak. A clone size is listed for some rows: how often the clone was seen (once, few, many), or a class if it is expanded.

D | J | size | V | DNA | CDR3
TRBD1 | TRBJ2-7 | many | TRBV12-3/TRBV12-4 | TGTGCCAGCAGCTATGGGACAGCTCTTAATTACGAGCAGTACTTC | CASSYGTALNYEQYF
TRBD2 | TRBJ2-1 | . | TRBV24-1 | TGTGCCACCAGTGGGTGGGTAGCGGGGTCCAATGAGCAGTTCTTC | CATSGWVAGSNEQFF
. | TRBJ2-3 | . | TRBV4-3 | TGCGCCAGCAGCCAAGATATGGATGTTGGGGCCCTACTCACAGATACGCAGTATTTT | CASSQDMDVGALLTDTQYF
. | TRBJ2-2 | few | TRBV24-1 | TGTGCCACCAGTGATTTGCAGATGAGGGGGGACGGAAACACCGGGGAGCTGTTTTTT | CATSDLQMRGDGNTGELFF
TRBD1 | TRBJ2-5 | many | TRBV20-1 | TGCAGTGGGACAGGGGAAGACCAAGAGACCCAGTACTTC | CSGTGEDQETQYF
. | TRBJ1-5 | many | TRBV20-1 | TGCAGTGCTAGCGAGTTTGGGGGAACTAGCAATCAGCCCCAGCATTTT | CSASEFGGTSNQPQHF
TRBD2 | TRBJ2-1 | . | TRBV12-3/TRBV12-4 | TGTGCCAGCAGTTTTGTACTAGCGGGCACAAACAATGAGCAGTTCTTC | CASSFVLAGTNNEQFF
TRBD2 | TRBJ2-3 | . | TRBV6-2/TRBV6-3 | TGTGCCAGCAGTTACATGGCGCAGGCTAGCGGGGAAACCACAGATACGCAGTATTTT | CASSYMAQASGETTDTQYF
. | TRBJ2-5 | . | TRBV5-1 | TGCGCCAGCAGCTTGGAGACAGGTGGGGGGGAGACCCAGTACTTC | CASSLETGGGETQYF
. | TRBJ1-1 | few | TRBV5-1 | TGCGCCAGCAGCTTGGGGTATGAAGCTTTCTTT | CASSLGYEAFF
. | TRBJ1-2 | few | TRBV4-2 | TGTGCCAGCAGCCAAGATCAAACGGGCGCCAGCTGGTTCTATGGCTACACCTTC | CASSQDQTGASWFYGYTF
TRBD2 | TRBJ2-3 | . | TRBV15 | TGTGCCACCAGCAGAGATGCAGGGACTAGCGCCTCAGATACGCAGTATTTT | CATSRDAGTSASDTQYF
. | TRBJ1-6 | . | TRBV7-9 | TGTGCCAGCAGCTTAGATTTGCTTAGCTCCTATAATTCACCCCTCCACTTT | CASSLDLLSSYNSPLHF
. | TRBJ2-1 | many | TRBV20-1 | TGCAGTGCCATCGATCTGCGGGGCCAACACAATGAGCAGTTCTTC | CSAIDLRGQHNEQFF
. | TRBJ2-7 | many | TRBV20-1 | TGCAGTGCTAGACCCGAGACGCACCCCTTTTCCTACGAGCAGTACTTC | CSARPETHPFSYEQYF
. | TRBJ2-4 | . | TRBV6-6 | TGTGCCAGCAGTTCAGTGGGCAAAAACATTCAGTACTTC | CASSSVGKNIQYF
. | TRBJ1-6 | many | TRBV6-1 | TGTGCCAGGTCAAGGGGCTCCTATAATTCACCCCTCCACTTT | CARSRGSYNSPLHF
. | TRBJ1-1 | many | TRBV7-2 | TGTGCCAGCAGCTTAATACCGGGGAACACTGAAGCTTTCTTT | CASSLIPGNTEAFF
TRBD1 | TRBJ2-2 | many | TRBV4-3 | TGCGCCAGCAGCCAGCTTCAGGGGGCCGGGGAGCTGTTTTTT | CASSQLQGAGELFF
TRBD2 | TRBJ2-5 | many | TRBV11-2 | TGTGCCAGCAGCTTAGGCGGGGGAGTCGGAGAGACCCAGTACTTC | CASSLGGGVGETQYF
. | TRBJ2-6 | . | TRBV20-1 | TGCTGTGCTAGAGATATTCAGAGGGCTGGGGCCAACGTCCTGACTTTC | CCARDIQRAGANVLTF
. | TRBJ1-1 | many | TRBV29-1 | TGCAGCGTGGCAGGGCTTGACACTGAAGCTTTCTTT | CSVAGLDTEAFF
TRBD1 | TRBJ2-1 | many | TRBV20-1 | TGCAGTGTTTCCGACAGGGTAGGCAATGAGCAGTTCTTC | CSVSDRVGNEQFF